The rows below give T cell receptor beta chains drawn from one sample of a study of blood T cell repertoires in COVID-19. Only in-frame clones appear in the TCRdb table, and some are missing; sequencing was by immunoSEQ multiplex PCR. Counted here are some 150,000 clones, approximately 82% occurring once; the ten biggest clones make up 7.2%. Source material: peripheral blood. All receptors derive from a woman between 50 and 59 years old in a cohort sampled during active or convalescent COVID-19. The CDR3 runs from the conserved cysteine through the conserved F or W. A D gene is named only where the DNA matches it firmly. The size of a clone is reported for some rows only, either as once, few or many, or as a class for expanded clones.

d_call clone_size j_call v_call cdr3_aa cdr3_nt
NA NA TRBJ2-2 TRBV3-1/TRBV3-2 CASSQLRQNTGELFF TGTGCCAGCAGCCAATTGAGACAGAACACCGGGGAGCTGTTTTTT
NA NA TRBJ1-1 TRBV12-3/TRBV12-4 CASSLYLNTEAFF TGTGCCAGCAGTTTATACTTGAACACTGAAGCTTTCTTT
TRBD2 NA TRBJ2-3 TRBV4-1 CASSQGYRAGGDTQYF TGCGCCAGCAGCCAGGGGTACAGAGCGGGGGGGGATACGCAGTATTTT
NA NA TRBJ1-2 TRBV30 CAWSPIANYGYTF TGTGCCTGGAGTCCCATAGCTAACTATGGCTACACCTTC
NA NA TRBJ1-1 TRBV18 CASSPPTGRGNTEAFF TGTGCCAGCTCACCACCCACAGGGAGAGGAAACACTGAAGCTTTCTTT
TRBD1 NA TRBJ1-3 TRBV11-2 CASSSGQGNTIYF TGTGCCAGCAGCTCGGGACAGGGAAACACCATATATTTT
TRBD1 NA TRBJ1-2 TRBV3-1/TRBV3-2 CASSQGGQGAYGYTF TGTGCCAGCAGCCAAGGTGGACAGGGGGCTTATGGCTACACCTTC
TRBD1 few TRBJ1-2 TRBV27 CASSFSGTGVRGYTF TGTGCCAGCAGCTTCTCCGGGACAGGGGTTCGGGGCTACACCTTC
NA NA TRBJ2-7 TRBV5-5 CASSLGREYNEQYF TGTGCCAGCAGCTTGGGCAGGGAATACAACGAGCAGTACTTC
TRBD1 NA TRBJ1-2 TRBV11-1 CASSYTGDYGYTF TGTGCCAGCAGTTATACAGGGGACTATGGCTACACCTTC
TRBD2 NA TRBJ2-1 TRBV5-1 CASSLRTSGGLYNEQFF TGCGCCAGCAGCCTAAGGACTAGCGGGGGATTGTACAATGAGCAGTTCTTC
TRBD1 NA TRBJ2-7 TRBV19 CASSRTGGQRSSYEQYF TGTGCCAGTAGTAGGACAGGGGGCCAAAGGAGCTCCTACGAGCAGTACTTC
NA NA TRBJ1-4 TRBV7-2 CASSLGGVLSEKLFF TGTGCCAGCAGCCTTGGCGGGGTGCTTTCAGAAAAACTGTTTTTT
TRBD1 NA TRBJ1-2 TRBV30 CAWILDRGNYGYTF TGTGCCTGGATCCTTGACAGGGGGAACTATGGCTACACCTTC
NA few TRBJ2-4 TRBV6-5 CASSPGAGTKNIQYF TGTGCCAGCAGCCCCGGGGCGGGAACCAAAAACATTCAGTACTTC
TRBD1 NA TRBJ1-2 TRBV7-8 CASSRDRAGYTF TGTGCCAGCAGCAGAGACAGGGCCGGCTACACCTTC
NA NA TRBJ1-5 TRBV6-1 CASSERGAAGQPQHF TGTGCCAGCAGTGAACGCGGCGCAGCGGGGCAGCCCCAGCATTTT
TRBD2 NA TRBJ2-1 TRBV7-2 CASSLMRTSGMTRYNEQFF TGTGCCAGCAGCCTGATGCGGACTAGCGGAATGACACGGTACAATGAGCAGTTCTTC
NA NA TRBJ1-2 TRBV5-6 CASSWEDEYGYTF TGTGCCAGCAGCTGGGAGGACGAATATGGCTACACCTTC
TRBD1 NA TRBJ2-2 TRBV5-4 CASSLKGQVIAGELFF TGTGCCAGCAGCTTGAAGGGACAGGTTATAGCCGGGGAGCTGTTTTTT
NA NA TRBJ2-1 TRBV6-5 CASLEDSSYNEQFF TGTGCCAGCCTTGAGGACAGCTCCTACAATGAGCAGTTCTTC
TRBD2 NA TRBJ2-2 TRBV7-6 CASSRTSGGVTGELFF TGTGCCAGCAGCCGGACTAGCGGGGGGGTCACCGGGGAGCTGTTTTTT
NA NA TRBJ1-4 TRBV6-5 CASSYGQGTNEKLFF TGTGCCAGCAGTTACGGGCAGGGAACTAATGAAAAACTGTTTTTT
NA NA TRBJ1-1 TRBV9 CASSTGLQGTEAFF TGTGCCAGCAGCACGGGTCTTCAGGGGACTGAAGCTTTCTTT
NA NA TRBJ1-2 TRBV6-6 CASRAGDDYGYTF TGTGCCAGCAGGGCGGGGGATGACTATGGCTACACCTTC
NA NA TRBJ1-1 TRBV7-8 CASSLQENTEAFF TGTGCCAGCAGCCTACAGGAGAACACTGAAGCTTTCTTT
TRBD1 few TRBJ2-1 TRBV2 CASRGTGEDVEYRFF TGTGCCAGCAGGGGGACAGGTGAGGATGTAGAATACCGGTTCTTC
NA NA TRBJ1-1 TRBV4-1 CASSQRSDGGLVNTEAFF TGCGCCAGCAGTCAACGCTCCGACGGGGGACTGGTGAACACTGAAGCTTTCTTT
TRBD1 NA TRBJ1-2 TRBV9 CASSLPGQSVGYTF TGTGCCAGCAGCTTACCGGGACAGTCGGTTGGCTACACCTTC
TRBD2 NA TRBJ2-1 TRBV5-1 CASSSSGGLGNEQFF TGCGCCAGCAGCTCGAGCGGGGGGCTTGGGAATGAGCAGTTCTTC
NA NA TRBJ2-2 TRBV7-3 CASSYGTYTGELFF TGTGCCAGCAGCTACGGGACTTACACCGGGGAGCTGTTTTTT
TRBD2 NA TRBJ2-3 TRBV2 CASGRTSVVPDTQYF TGTGCCAGCGGGAGGACTAGCGTGGTACCAGATACGCAGTATTTT
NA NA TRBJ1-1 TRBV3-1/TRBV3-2 CASSQISTEAFF TGTGCCAGCAGCCAAATTAGCACTGAAGCTTTCTTT
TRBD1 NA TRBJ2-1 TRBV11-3 CASSLGPTGGGNEQFF TGTGCCAGCAGCTTAGGACCGACAGGGGGGGGCAATGAGCAGTTCTTC
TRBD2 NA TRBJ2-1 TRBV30 CACPPLAGGYEQFF TGTGCCTGCCCACCCCTAGCGGGGGGCTATGAGCAGTTCTTC
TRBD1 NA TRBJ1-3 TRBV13 CASSYRQGGSGNTIYF TGTGCCAGCAGCTACCGACAGGGAGGCTCTGGAAACACCATATATTTT
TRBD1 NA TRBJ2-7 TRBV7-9 CASSLGTGIYEQYF TGTGCCAGCAGCTTAGGGACAGGGATCTACGAGCAGTACTTC
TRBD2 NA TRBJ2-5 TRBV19 CASSPETSGGGETQYF TGTGCCAGTAGTCCTGAAACTAGCGGGGGGGGAGAGACCCAGTACTTC
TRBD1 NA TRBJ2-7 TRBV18 CASSTGGGYEQYF TGTGCCAGCTCGACAGGGGGAGGCTACGAGCAGTACTTC
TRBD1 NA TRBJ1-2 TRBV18 CASSPGQGADYGYTF TGTGCCAGCTCACCGGGACAGGGGGCCGACTATGGCTACACCTTC
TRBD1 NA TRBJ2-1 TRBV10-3 CAIWRQGAEEQFF TGTGCCATCTGGCGACAGGGGGCAGAGGAGCAGTTCTTC
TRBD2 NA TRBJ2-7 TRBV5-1 CASRGGASYEQYF TGCGCCAGCAGGGGAGGGGCCTCCTACGAGCAGTACTTC
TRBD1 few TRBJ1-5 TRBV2 CASRKTGVSYQPQHF TGTGCCAGCAGGAAGACAGGGGTGTCGTATCAGCCCCAGCATTTT
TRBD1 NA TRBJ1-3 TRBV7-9 CASSRYRGPGNTIYF TGTGCCAGCAGCAGATACAGGGGACCTGGAAACACCATATATTTT
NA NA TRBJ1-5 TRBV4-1 CASSQDSEGYQPQHF TGCGCCAGCAGCCAAGATTCAGAGGGTTATCAGCCCCAGCATTTT
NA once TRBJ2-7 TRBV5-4 CASSSQGASYEQYF TGTGCCAGCAGCTCACAGGGCGCCTCCTACGAGCAGTACTTC
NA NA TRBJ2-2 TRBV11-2 CASSQQGTGELFF TGTGCCAGCAGCCAACAGGGAACCGGGGAGCTGTTTTTT
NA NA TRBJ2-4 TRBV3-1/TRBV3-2 CASSQVAGMTKNIQYF TGTGCCAGCAGCCAAGTGGCAGGGATGACCAAAAACATTCAGTACTTC
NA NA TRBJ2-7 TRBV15 CATSRDKGPSYEQYF TGTGCCACCAGCAGAGATAAGGGGCCCTCCTACGAGCAGTACTTC
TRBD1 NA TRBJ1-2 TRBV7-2 CASRGDRPYGYTF TGTGCCAGCAGGGGGGACAGACCCTATGGCTACACCTTC